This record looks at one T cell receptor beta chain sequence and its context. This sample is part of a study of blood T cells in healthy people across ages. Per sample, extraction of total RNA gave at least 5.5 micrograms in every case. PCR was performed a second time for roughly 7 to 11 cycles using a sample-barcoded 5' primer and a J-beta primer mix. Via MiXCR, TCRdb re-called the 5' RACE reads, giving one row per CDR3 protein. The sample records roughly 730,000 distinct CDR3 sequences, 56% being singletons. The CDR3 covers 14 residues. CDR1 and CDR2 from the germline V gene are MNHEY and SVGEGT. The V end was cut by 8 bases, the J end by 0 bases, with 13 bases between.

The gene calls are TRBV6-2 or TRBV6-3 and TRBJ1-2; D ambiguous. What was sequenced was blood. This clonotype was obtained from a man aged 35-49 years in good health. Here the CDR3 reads CASVPGGTNYGYTF. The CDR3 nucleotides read TGTGCCAGCGTCCCCGGAGGGACTAACTATGGCTACACCTTC.